One and the same sample provided the 20 T cell receptor beta chains below, sequenced in a study of shared clonotypes between healthy human individuals. Repertoires were generated with immunoSEQ multiplex PCR, while TCRdb's copy carries only in-frame clones and drops some. The data contain hundreds of thousands of clones, around 78% of them singletons. Source material: PBMCs. Source of these receptors: a middle-aged woman in good health. Some clones in this sample may be carry-over from other donors' samples.

Notes on this clone: This may arise from a read error, as a much more abundant clone is one base away. The genes are TRBV25-1 and TRBJ1-2; D is uncertain. The CDR3 sequence is 11 residues long. Trimming removed 4 bases from V and 7 bases from J, with 7 bases in between. Germline CDR1 and CDR2: MGHDK and SYGVNS. CDR3 coding DNA: TGTGCCAGCAGTGCCGGGGTTGGCTACACCTTC. It codes for CASSAGVGYTF.

The rearrangement joins TRBV19 to TRBJ2-2; D ambiguous. The CDR3 length is 14 residues. V lost 10 bases, J lost 0 bases, and 12 bases lay in between. In germline, CDR1 is LNHDA, CDR2 SQIVND (reference sequence). The CDR3 loop reads CATTRRPNTGELFF. The CDR3 region has the DNA TGTGCCACCACGAGGAGACCGAACACCGGGGAGCTGTTTTTT.

The chain recombines TRBV14 with TRBJ2-7; a weak D match, TRBD1 (7 bases). CDR3 length: 15 residues. Germline values: CDR1 SGHDN, CDR2 FVKESK. The V gene lost 8 bases and the J gene lost 5 bases, with 22 bases spanning the gap. CDR3 nucleotide sequence: TGTGCCAGCTCCCCCGTGGCGGCCAGGGGGGACGAGCAGTACTTC. Translated, it gives CASSPVAARGDEQYF.

Comment on this clone: Other DNA sequences in this specimen translate into the identical CDR3. This chain uses TRBV5-1 with TRBJ2-5; the D gene is possibly TRBD1 (5 bases). Trimming stripped 0 bases from V and 2 bases from J, with 8 bases between. Germline CDR1 SGHRS, CDR2 YFSETQ. CDR3 length: 14 residues. The CDR3 DNA reads TGCGCCAGCAGCTTGGAGGGGCATCAAGAGACCCAGTACTTC. Translation: CASSLEGHQETQYF.

CDR3 residues: CASNTEGDTEAFF. CDR3 DNA sequence: TGTGCCAGCAACACGGAAGGGGACACTGAAGCTTTCTTT. This sequence joins TRBV6-5 and TRBJ1-1, with a weak D call TRBD1 (5 bases). This CDR3 spans 13 amino acids. Trimming stripped 7 bases from V and 3 bases from J, with 12 bases between. Germline CDR1 and CDR2: MNHEY and SVGAGI.

The J gene is TRBJ2-2, the V gene TRBV28; 7 positions agree with TRBD1. CDR1 is MDHEN, CDR2 SYDVKM, per germline. V lost 2 bases, J lost 3 bases, and 6 bases stayed unmatched. This CDR3 has 16 residues. The CDR3, as DNA: TGTGCCAGCAGTTTACTTTGGACAGGCGACACCGGGGAGCTGTTTTTT. Translation: CASSLLWTGDTGELFF.

This chain joins TRBV25-1 and TRBJ1-4; 12 bases are shared with TRBD1. Germline-derived CDR1 and CDR2 are MGHDK and SYGVNS. The CDR3 is 17 residues long. The J segment lost 6 bases and the V segment lost 1 base, leaving 6 bases of the junction unmatched. The CDR3 DNA follows: TGTGCCAGCAGTGAATGGGGGACAGGGGGCGCAGATGAAAAACTGTTTTTT. It specifies CASSEWGTGGADEKLFF.

The chain is built from TRBV28 and TRBJ1-2; weak D call: TRBD1 (6 bases). This CDR3 region has 14 residues. Germline V gene lookup returns CDR1 MDHEN and CDR2 SYDVKM. V was shortened by 5 bases and J by 4 bases, with 14 bases between the two germline ends. The CDR3 DNA reads TGTGCCAGCAGTCCCCCCCAGGGGAGCTATGGCTACACCTTC. Its translation: CASSPPQGSYGYTF.

CDR3 residues: CASSEGTSGYEQYF. For the CDR3, the DNA is TGCGCCAGCAGCGAAGGGACTAGCGGATACGAGCAGTACTTC. The chain recombines TRBV5-1 with TRBJ2-5; 11 positions match TRBD2. Near its end, the DNA agrees better with TRBJ2-7, so the J call may be wrong. CDR3 size: 14 residues. Germline CDR1 and CDR2: SGHRS and YFSETQ.

As regards this clone: This specimen includes other DNA sequences encoding the same CDR3. The chain carries TRBV5-1 and TRBJ2-5; no clear D. V lost 0 bases and J lost 2, with 8 bases in between. CDR1 SGHRS and CDR2 YFSETQ come from the germline V gene. This CDR3 contains 14 residues. The CDR3 sequence: CASSLALGQETQYF. CDR3 DNA sequence: TGCGCCAGCAGCTTGGCCTTGGGTCAAGAGACCCAGTACTTC.

This chain joins TRBV6-5 and TRBJ1-2, with 7 bases fitting TRBD1. The V gene's germline CDR1 is MNHEY and CDR2 SVGAGI. V was clipped by 8 bases and J by 4 bases; unmatched bases: 13. The CDR3 runs to 15 residues. CDR3 in amino acids: CASFGRWDRSYGYTF. The CDR3 nucleotides read TGTGCCAGCTTCGGGAGGTGGGACAGATCCTATGGCTACACCTTC.

The V gene is TRBV28, the J gene TRBJ1-1; weak D call: TRBD1 (6 bases). Per the germline V gene, CDR1 is MDHEN and CDR2 is SYDVKM. There are 15 residues in the CDR3. The V gene lost 3 bases and the J gene lost 8 bases, with 19 bases spanning the gap. The CDR3 protein is CASSFPGAGRSEAFF. The CDR3 coding sequence is TGTGCCAGCAGTTTTCCGGGGGCAGGGCGGTCGGAAGCTTTCTTT.

The rearrangement uses TRBV2 and TRBJ2-2; 9 bases align to TRBD2. This CDR3 has 16 residues. V lost 2 bases to trimming and J lost 4 bases; unmatched junction nucleotides: 5. Germline lookup yields CDR1 SNHLY and CDR2 FYNNEI. For the CDR3, the DNA is TGTGCCAGCAGTGAACAGCTAGCGGGATCCACCGGGGAGCTGTTTTTT. Translation: CASSEQLAGSTGELFF.

V gene TRBV15 combines with J gene TRBJ2-7, with 7 nucleotides matching TRBD1. After removal of 5 bases from V and 0 bases from J, the junction contained 7 bases not matched to a gene. Germline V CDR1 and CDR2: LNHNV, YYDKDF (reference sequence). The CDR3 runs to 15 residues. The CDR3 sequence is CATSPGGSGSYEQYF. The CDR3 nucleotides read TGTGCCACCAGCCCAGGGGGATCCGGCTCCTACGAGCAGTACTTC.

The rearrangement joins TRBV7-3 to TRBJ1-2, with TRBD1 identical over 8 bases. CDR1 is SGHTA and CDR2 is FQGTGA in the germline V gene. The CDR3 is made up of 17 amino acids. Trimming at V came to 5 bases and at J to 4 bases, leaving 15 bases not matched to a gene. CDR3 in DNA: TGTGCCAGCAGCCCCCTCCCCGACAGGGGATACGGCTATGGCTACACCTTC. Encoded protein: CASSPLPDRGYGYGYTF. Looking up the rest from reference TRBV7-3 and TRBJ1-2 gives the full variable domain: GAGVSQTPSNKVTEKGKYVELRCDPISGHTALYWYRQSLGQGPEFLIYFQGTGAADDSGLPNDRFFAVRPEGSVSTLKIQRTERGDSAVYLCASSPLPDRGYGYGYTFGSGTRLTVV.

This clone was counted at least ten times. CDR3 coding DNA: TGTGCCTGGAACCCCTCGTCCGGGTATGAGACCCAGTACTTC. Translated: CAWNPSSGYETQYF. The chain combines TRBV30 with TRBJ2-5, with D unclear. Trimming took 4 bases from V and 5 from J, leaving 17 bases between them. Germline V gene lookup returns CDR1 GTSNPN and CDR2 SVGIG (reference sequence). The CDR3 loop spans 14 amino acids.

To note about this clone: At one end the junction does not follow the germline gene, possibly because of a read error. The rearrangement links TRBV10-3 to TRBJ2-7; TRBD2 aligns across 10 bases. Germline assignment: CDR1 ENHRY and CDR2 SYGVKD. The CDR3 has 16 amino acids. In DNA, the CDR3 is TGTGCCATCGGTGAGACTAGCGGGTTAAGATCCTACGAGCAGTACTTC. Encoded protein: CAIGETSGLRSYEQYF.

This clone was seen a handful of times. The chain combines TRBV5-6 with TRBJ1-2; D uncertain. Germline V gene data show CDR1 as SGHDT and CDR2 as YYEEEE. The CDR3 runs 12 residues. Trimming removed 2 bases at V and 0 bases at J, with 2 bases between. CDR3 region: CASSLPNYGYTF. The CDR3 coding sequence is TGTGCCAGCAGCTTACCTAACTATGGCTACACCTTC.

V and J are TRBV28 and TRBJ2-3, with a possible D match to TRBD1 (6 bases). CDR3 length equals 15 residues. V was pared by 6 bases and J by 1 base, with 14 bases between. Germline CDR1 reads MDHEN; CDR2 reads SYDVKM. The CDR3, as DNA: TGTGCCAGCAGCCTTGTGGGACATCGCACAGATACGCAGTATTTT. Its protein product is CASSLVGHRTDTQYF.

The chain employs TRBV4-3 and TRBJ2-1; 13 nucleotides align to TRBD2. Germline V lookup: CDR1 LGHNA, CDR2 YSLEER. The CDR3 spans 16 residues. V dropped 3 bases and J dropped 8; count of bases not matched to a gene: 7. The CDR3 sequence is CASSHRGLAGFDEQFF. The CDR3 DNA reads as TGCGCCAGCAGCCATCGGGGACTAGCGGGATTCGATGAGCAGTTCTTC.